This TCR beta chain was sequenced during a study of cytomegalovirus exposure and HLA in healthy donors. The V and J ends lost 7 bases and 5 bases, in that order; junction bases with no gene match: 5. The germline V gene encodes CDR1 SQVTM and CDR2 ANQGSEA. The CDR3 is made up of 12 amino acids. The method was immunoSEQ multiplex PCR; TCRdb's version includes in-frame clones alone and lacks a portion of them. This table has about 120,000 clones, around 89% appearing once. Sequenced input: PBMCs. V and J are TRBV29-1 and TRBJ1-5; 7 bases are a match to TRBD1. The source is a woman aged 18-35 years in good health and CMV-seropositive. This CDR3 is CSAGTDDQPQHF. The DNA for the CDR3 is TGCAGCGCAGGGACAGATGATCAGCCCCAGCATTTT.